The entry below describes one TCR beta chain. Its antigen is as yet unknown. The V and J ends lost 0 bases and 7 bases respectively, with 13 bases between them. The CDR3 is 16 residues long. This sample is part of a study of STAT3 mutations in large granular lymphocyte leukemia. Overall study findings and caveats: At least one immunodominant TCR beta clonotype appeared in every T-cell large granular lymphocyte leukemia patient.

Profiled with immunoSEQ multiplex PCR; TCRdb holds only in-frame clones, not every one. The sample yields 20,000 or so clones, about 90% seen once. The receptor comes from a man aged 55 to 70 with T-cell large granular lymphocyte leukemia. Some clones in this sample may be carry-over from other donors' samples. The chain recombines TRBV23-1 with TRBJ1-6; D might be TRBD1 (5 bases). TRBV23-1 is sorted into the ORF group, with uncertain function. Sequenced material: peripheral blood mononuclear cells. CDR3: CASSQSAQGPNSPLHF. The CDR3 nucleotides are TGCGCCAGCAGTCAATCAGCTCAGGGACCCAATTCACCCCTCCACTTT.